A single sample gave rise to the 22 T cell receptor beta chains below, sequenced in a study of cytomegalovirus exposure and HLA in healthy donors. Both 60 Vbeta primers and 13 Jbeta primers went into the PCR. Measured with immunoSEQ multiplex PCR; TCRdb has only the in-frame clones, and not every one. The repertoire includes 110,000 to 150,000 clones, about 81% of them detected once, and around 7% sits in the top ten. The sequencing sample was made of PBMCs. The receptors here all came from a man aged 25 to 40 in good health and CMV-seronegative.

The V and J genes are TRBV2 and TRBJ1-3; D ambiguous. The CDR3 is 17 amino acids. The germline V and J ends were trimmed by 2 bases and 1 base, with 15 bases remaining between them. Germline V gives CDR1 SNHLY, CDR2 FYNNEI. CDR3 in DNA: TGTGCCAGCAGTGAATTCTCTTCGGGTTTGTCTGGAAACACCATATATTTT. Translating gives CASSEFSSGLSGNTIYF.

V usage is TRBV29-1 and J usage is TRBJ1-3; TRBD1 matches at 9 bases. CDR3 size: 15 residues. Looked up from germline, CDR1 is SQVTM and CDR2 is ANQGSEA. The V segment lost 7 bases and the J segment 4 bases; nucleotides outside the gene matches: 11. CDR3 nucleotides: TGCAGCGCTGACATCCGGACAGGGGTAGGAAACACCATATATTTT. This gives the protein CSADIRTGVGNTIYF.

The chain is built from TRBV10-3 and TRBJ1-1, with TRBD1 identical over 8 bases. After removal of 7 bases from V and 0 bases from J, the junction contained 7 bases not matched to a gene. Germline assignment: CDR1 ENHRY and CDR2 SYGVKD. This CDR3 comprises 15 residues. CDR3 in amino acids: CAIKGQVDMNTEAFF. Here the CDR3 DNA reads TGTGCCATCAAGGGACAGGTGGATATGAACACTGAAGCTTTCTTT.

CDR3 sequence reads: CASSLRTLHRLYGYTF. The DNA for the CDR3 is TGTGCCAGCAGTCTCCGTACCCTGCACCGACTCTATGGCTACACCTTC. The V gene is TRBV28, the J gene TRBJ1-2; D not certain. V lost 5 bases, J lost 4 bases, and 20 bases lay in between. Per the germline V gene, CDR1 is MDHEN and CDR2 is SYDVKM. The CDR3 is made up of 16 amino acids.

This chain links TRBV4-2 with TRBJ2-1; 10 bases align to TRBD2. With 0 bases clipped from V and 1 base from J, the junction kept 0 bases outside the gene matches. Germline-derived CDR1 and CDR2 are LGHNA and YNFKEQ. The CDR3 covers 16 residues. The CDR3 spells CASSQEAGGSYNEQFF. The CDR3, as DNA: TGTGCCAGCAGCCAAGAAGCGGGAGGGTCCTACAATGAGCAGTTCTTC.

V and J are TRBV7-2 and TRBJ2-5, with D perhaps TRBD2 (7 bases). CDR1 and CDR2 from the germline V gene are SGHTA and FQGNSA. CDR3 length: 16 residues. V lost 2 bases and J lost 4, with 17 bases in between. The CDR3 loop is CASSLNGAGAGETQYF. CDR3 DNA: TGTGCCAGCAGCTTAAACGGCGCGGGGGCGGGAGAGACCCAGTACTTC. Full variable domain (outside the CDR3, taken from reference TRBV7-2 and TRBJ2-5): GAGVSQSPSNKVTEKGKDVELRCDPISGHTALYWYRQSLGQGLEFLIYFQGNSAPDKSGLPSDRFSAERTGGSVSTLTIQRTQQEDSAVYLCASSLNGAGAGETQYFGPGTRLLVL.

The chain carries TRBV10-3 and TRBJ1-3, with a possible D match to TRBD1 (5 bases). Trimming pared 4 bases from V and 0 bases from J, leaving 16 bases between. This CDR3 is built from 17 residues. Germline V lookup: CDR1 ENHRY, CDR2 SYGVKD. CDR3 nucleotides: TGTGCCATCAGTGTTGGGGGAGGCAGCTCCTCTGGAAACACCATATATTTT. The encoded protein is CAISVGGGSSSGNTIYF.

The chain is built from TRBV7-2 and TRBJ2-1; D is undetermined. The V and J ends lost 0 bases and 5 bases respectively, with 8 bases between them. Germline V CDR1 and CDR2: SGHTA, FQGNSA. CDR3 size: 14 residues. CDR3 sequence: CASSLAYRDNEQFF. CDR3 nucleotides: TGTGCCAGCAGCTTAGCGTACCGGGACAATGAGCAGTTCTTC.

This clone was detected a few times. Other nucleotide sequences from this sample produce the same CDR3. This chain connects TRBV6-6 to TRBJ1-1; 11 bases agree with TRBD1. Germline V lookup: CDR1 MNHNY, CDR2 SVGAGI (reference sequence). The J segment lost 4 bases and the V segment lost 4 bases, leaving 2 bases of the junction unmatched. The CDR3 covers 14 residues. CDR3: CASSFGTGGTEAFF. As DNA, the CDR3 is TGTGCCAGCAGTTTCGGGACAGGGGGCACTGAAGCTTTCTTT.

V and J are TRBV5-8 and TRBJ2-5, with 7 bases aligning to TRBD1. Germline V gene sequence: CDR1 SGHTS, CDR2 YDEGEE. After removal of 2 bases from V and 1 base from J, the junction contained 5 bases not matched to a gene. The CDR3 is made up of 15 amino acids. The CDR3 nucleotides are TGTGCCAGCAGCTTCGACGGGACAGCCCAAGAGACCCAGTACTTC. Protein sequence: CASSFDGTAQETQYF. Full variable domain (missing parts from reference TRBV5-8 and TRBJ2-5): EAGVTQSPTHLIKTRGQQATLRCSPISGHTSVYWYQQALGLGLQFLLWYDEGEERNRGNFPPRFSGRQFPNYSSELNVNALELEDSALYLCASSFDGTAQETQYFGPGTRLLVL.

The J gene is TRBJ2-1, the V gene TRBV5-1; 11 bases are a match to TRBD2. Unmatched junction bases numbered 7, after V lost 0 bases and J lost 8 bases. There are 16 residues in the CDR3. Germline V gene lookup returns CDR1 SGHRS and CDR2 YFSETQ. DNA for the CDR3: TGCGCCAGCAGCTTGGGACTAGCGGGATCGCACTATGAGCAGTTCTTC. Its translation: CASSLGLAGSHYEQFF.

CDR3 sequence (DNA): TGTGCCAACGGGGACAGGAATTCACCCCTCCACTTT. This translates into CANGDRNSPLHF. The gene calls are TRBV6-1 and TRBJ1-6; 8 nucleotides line up with TRBD1. Germline-derived CDR1 and CDR2 are MNHNS and SASEGT. V lost 10 bases to trimming and J lost 7 bases; unmatched junction nucleotides: 3. The CDR3 is 12 amino acids.

V is TRBV30 and J is TRBJ1-5; TRBD1 is a possible D gene (6 bases). The germline CDR1 and CDR2 sequences are GTSNPN and SVGIG (reference sequence). The CDR3 totals 15 residues. The V and J ends lost 1 base and 1 base respectively, with 11 bases between them. The CDR3 DNA reads as TGTGCCTGGAGTGGGGGGCTCGGGAGCAATCAGCCCCAGCATTTT. Amino acid sequence: CAWSGGLGSNQPQHF.

The chain uses TRBV2 and TRBJ2-7; TRBD1 matches 7 bases. This CDR3 region has 13 residues. The V segment lost 4 bases and the J segment 4 bases; nucleotides outside the gene matches: 4. Germline V lookup: CDR1 SNHLY, CDR2 FYNNEI. In DNA form, the CDR3 reads TGTGCCAGCAGTGCACTCAGGGGGTACGAGCAGTACTTC. Translating gives CASSALRGYEQYF.

In its sample, this clone was seen a few times. The chain uses TRBV18 and TRBJ1-6; no clear D. The CDR3 covers 15 residues. Germline values: CDR1 KGHSH, CDR2 LQKENI. Trimming cost V 1 base and J 6 bases, with 10 bases left between them. DNA for the CDR3: TGTGCCAGCTCACCACGGCAGATTGGTAATTCACCCCTCCACTTT. It translates to CASSPRQIGNSPLHF.

This sequence joins TRBV7-9 and TRBJ2-1, with a tentative D call TRBD2 (6 bases). The CDR3 has 15 amino acids. Germline V gives CDR1 SEHNR, CDR2 FQNEAQ (reference sequence). Trimming took off 9 bases at V and 0 bases at J, with 15 bases between the two ends. The CDR3 nucleotides read TGTGCCAGTCAAGCTACGGGAGACTCCTACAATGAGCAGTTCTTC. The encoded protein is CASQATGDSYNEQFF.

In this sample, this clone turned up once. The chain employs TRBV7-2 and TRBJ2-1; TRBD1 matches at 7 bases. This CDR3 contains 15 residues. In germline, CDR1 is SGHTA, CDR2 FQGNSA. The junction had 3 bases not matched to a gene; V was cut back by 4 bases and J by 0 bases. The CDR3 reads CASSSQGTSYNEQFF. The CDR3, as DNA: TGTGCCAGCAGCTCACAGGGGACCTCCTACAATGAGCAGTTCTTC.

The genes are TRBV10-3 and TRBJ2-3, with TRBD2 identical over 7 bases. The CDR3 runs to 16 residues. The V segment lost 6 bases and the J segment 0 bases; nucleotides outside the gene matches: 9. Germline V gene lookup returns CDR1 ENHRY and CDR2 SYGVKD. This chain's CDR3 is CAISWGGVGSTDTQYF. The DNA for the CDR3 is TGTGCCATCAGCTGGGGGGGAGTAGGTAGCACAGATACGCAGTATTTT.

This clone was counted between two and nine times. The J gene is TRBJ1-6, the V gene TRBV2; 8 bases are a match to TRBD1. Trimming cost V 5 bases and J 7 bases; bases outside gene matches: 4. CDR3 length: 14 residues. The germline V gene has CDR1 SNHLY and CDR2 FYNNEI. The CDR3 protein is CASSKGQGNSPLHF. As DNA, the CDR3 is TGTGCCAGCAGTAAAGGACAGGGAAATTCACCCCTCCACTTT.

This clone appeared a single time. Here the CDR3 reads CASSSTLYRVSFTDTQYF. CDR3 in DNA: TGTGCCAGCAGCTCCACCTTGTACAGGGTATCCTTCACAGATACGCAGTATTTT. The chain has TRBV28 and TRBJ2-3; weak D call: TRBD1 (6 bases). Trimming took off 6 bases at V and 2 bases at J, with 24 bases between the two ends. The CDR3 covers 18 residues. Germline CDR1 MDHEN, CDR2 SYDVKM.

V gene TRBV29-1 combines with J gene TRBJ1-1, with 10 bases lining up with TRBD1. From germline, CDR1 is SQVTM and CDR2 ANQGSEA. This CDR3 has 13 residues. With 7 bases clipped from V and 3 bases from J, the junction kept 5 bases outside the gene matches. In DNA, the CDR3 is TGCAGCGCCGGACAGGGGGAGGACACTGAAGCTTTCTTT. Its translation: CSAGQGEDTEAFF.

This chain joins TRBV11-2 and TRBJ1-1; the D gene is possibly TRBD1 (6 bases). Germline V gene lookup returns CDR1 SGHAT and CDR2 FQNNGV. Deletions cut 2 bases from V and 1 base from J, with 14 bases between. This CDR3 region has 16 residues. CDR3 sequence: CASSLPLGGANTEAFF. DNA for the CDR3: TGTGCCAGCAGCTTACCCCTTGGGGGGGCGAACACTGAAGCTTTCTTT.